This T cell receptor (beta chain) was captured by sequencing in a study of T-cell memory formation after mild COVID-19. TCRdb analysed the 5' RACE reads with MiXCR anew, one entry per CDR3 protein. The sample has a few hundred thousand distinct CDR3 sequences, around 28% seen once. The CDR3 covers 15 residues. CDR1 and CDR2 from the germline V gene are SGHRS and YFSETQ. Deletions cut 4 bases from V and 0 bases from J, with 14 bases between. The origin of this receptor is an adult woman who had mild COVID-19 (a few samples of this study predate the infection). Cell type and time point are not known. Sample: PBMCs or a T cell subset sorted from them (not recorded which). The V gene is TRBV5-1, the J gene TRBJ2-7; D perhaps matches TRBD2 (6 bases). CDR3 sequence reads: CASSVPSASSYEQYF. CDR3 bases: TGCGCCAGCAGCGTCCCTAGCGCCAGCTCCTACGAGCAGTACTTC.